The 27 T cell receptor beta chains given below trace back to one sample, sequenced in a study of blood T cell repertoires in COVID-19. TCRdb's copy holds only in-frame clones and misses some; the assay was immunoSEQ multiplex PCR. The data contain around 190,000 clones, more than 80% of them singletons. Input material: peripheral blood. Receptors were obtained from a woman aged 55-70 years with acute or convalescent COVID-19.

The CDR3 bases are TGTGCCAGCAGCAGAGCCCTTGGACAATCCTCCTACGAGCAGTACTTC. Translation: CASSRALGQSSYEQYF. The gene calls are TRBV5-5 and TRBJ2-7; D might be TRBD1 (5 bases). CDR1 and CDR2 from the germline V gene are SGHKS and YYEKEE (reference sequence). The CDR3 extends over 16 amino acids. Trimming stripped 4 bases from V and 0 bases from J, with 17 bases between. The complete variable domain, with remaining parts taken from reference TRBV5-5 and TRBJ2-7, reads DAGVTQSPTHLIKTRGQQVTLRCSPISGHKSVSWYQQVLGQGPQFIFQYYEKEERGRGNFPDRFSARQFPNYSSELNVNALLLGDSALYLCASSRALGQSSYEQYFGPGTRLTVT.

This sequence joins TRBV7-2 and TRBJ2-1, with a possible D match to TRBD2 (5 bases). CDR3 length: 17 residues. Germline V gene sequence: CDR1 SGHTA, CDR2 FQGNSA. Between the trimmed V and J ends, which lost 5 bases and 0 bases, there was a span of 17 bases. CDR3 sequence reads: CASSPLASTSSYNEQFF. The CDR3 nucleotides read TGTGCCAGCAGCCCGCTGGCTAGCACAAGCTCCTACAATGAGCAGTTCTTC.

V and J are TRBV5-1 and TRBJ1-2, with 11 positions matching TRBD1. The V segment lost 0 bases and the J segment 13 bases; nucleotides outside the gene matches: 8. The CDR3 has 14 amino acids. Per germline, CDR1 SGHRS and CDR2 YFSETQ. The CDR3 DNA is TGCGCCAGCAGCTTGGACCGGGACAGGGGGTCCCGCACCTTC. Translating it yields CASSLDRDRGSRTF.

This clone was detected once. The chain uses TRBV7-9 and TRBJ1-6; no clear D. This CDR3 spans 15 amino acids. The germline V gene encodes CDR1 SEHNR and CDR2 FQNEAQ (reference sequence). V was shortened by 1 base and J by 9 bases, with 13 bases between the two germline ends. The CDR3 bases are TGTGCCAGCAGCTTAGGGGAGACCAAAGCTTCACCCCTCCACTTT. Translated, it gives CASSLGETKASPLHF.

The rearrangement links TRBV24-1 to TRBJ1-1; TRBD1 is a possible D gene (6 bases). CDR1 and CDR2 from the germline V gene are KGHDR and SFDVKD. The V end lost 4 bases, the J end lost 11 bases, and 16 bases lay between the germline ends. This CDR3 is built from 13 residues. The CDR3 bases are TGTGCCACCAGTGACCGAGGGGGTATGAGGGCTTTCTTT. Amino acid sequence: CATSDRGGMRAFF.

The rearrangement uses TRBV9 and TRBJ1-3, with TRBD1 matching over 11 bases. Unmatched junction bases numbered 6, after V lost 4 bases and J lost 0 bases. Germline V gene data show CDR1 as SGDLS and CDR2 as YYNGEE. The CDR3 loop spans 17 amino acids. The CDR3 DNA sequence: TGTGCCAGCAGCTCTGGGACAGGGGGTTACTCTGGAAACACCATATATTTT. It encodes CASSSGTGGYSGNTIYF. The full variable domain, with the rest looked up from reference TRBV9 and TRBJ1-3, is DSGVTQTPKHLITATGQRVTLRCSPRSGDLSVYWYQQSLDQGLQFLIQYYNGEERAKGNILERFSAQQFPDLHSELNLSSLELGDSALYFCASSSGTGGYSGNTIYFGEGSWLTVV.

This clone has more than one count but fewer than ten. The chain links TRBV5-1 to TRBJ2-5; the D is unclear. CDR1 is SGHRS and CDR2 is YFSETQ in the germline V gene. Deletions cut 1 base from V and 1 base from J, with 8 bases between. This CDR3 is built from 14 residues. This CDR3 reads CASSLRAVQETQYF. The CDR3 DNA reads as TGCGCCAGCAGCTTGAGAGCCGTCCAAGAGACCCAGTACTTC.

The rearrangement uses TRBV5-4 and TRBJ2-1; possible D gene TRBD2, 6 bases. V was trimmed by 4 bases and J by 0 bases, leaving 14 bases between them. In germline, CDR1 is SGHNT, CDR2 YYREEE (reference sequence). The CDR3 has 16 amino acids. In DNA form, the CDR3 reads TGTGCCAGCAGCCCAGGCGGGACGCTCTCCTACAATGAGCAGTTCTTC. Amino acids: CASSPGGTLSYNEQFF.

Here the CDR3 DNA reads TGTGCCAGTAGTATGTACGGGACAACTTCAAACACCATATATTTT. The encoded protein is CASSMYGTTSNTIYF. This rearrangement joins TRBV19 to TRBJ1-3; maybe TRBD1 (6 bases). The CDR3 is 15 residues long. The V gene's germline CDR1 is LNHDA and CDR2 SQIVND (reference sequence). The V gene lost 3 bases and the J gene lost 6 bases, with 15 bases spanning the gap. Together with reference TRBV19 and TRBJ1-3, the CDR3 gives the full variable domain: DGGITQSPKYLFRKEGQNVTLSCEQNLNHDAMYWYRQDPGQGLRLIYYSQIVNDFQKGDIAEGYSVSREKKESFPLTVTSAQKNPTAFYLCASSMYGTTSNTIYFGEGSWLTVV.

CDR3 coding DNA: TGTGCCAGCAGCCAAGATCCGACGGGAGTAGGACCCGACCAGTTCTTC. Translating it yields CASSQDPTGVGPDQFF. V is TRBV3-1 (or the pseudogene TRBV3-2) and J is TRBJ2-1; maybe TRBD2 (6 bases). CDR3 length: 16 amino acids. V was trimmed by 0 bases and J by 13 bases, leaving 22 bases between them. The germline V gene has CDR1 LGHDT and CDR2 YNNKEL (reference sequence).

The chain has TRBV30 and TRBJ1-3; D unresolved. The germline gives CDR1 GTSNPN, CDR2 SVGIG (reference sequence). V lost 0 bases, J lost 1 base, and 7 bases lay in between. The CDR3 is 14 amino acids. The CDR3 DNA sequence: TGTGCCTGGAGTGTATTGACATCTGGAAACACCATATATTTT. Amino acid sequence: CAWSVLTSGNTIYF.

The CDR3 loop reads CATSDPGTENTGELFF. CDR3 nucleotides: TGTGCCACCAGTGATCCCGGGACAGAGAACACCGGGGAGCTGTTTTTT. The genes are TRBV24-1 and TRBJ2-2; 7 nucleotides align to TRBD1. J gave up 1 base and V 3 bases, and 4 bases lay outside the gene matches. There are 16 residues in the CDR3. Germline assignment: CDR1 KGHDR and CDR2 SFDVKD.

The rearrangement uses TRBV7-9 and TRBJ2-1; 7 nucleotides match TRBD1. CDR1 and CDR2 (germline): SEHNR, FQNEAQ (reference sequence). The CDR3 has 17 residues. Trimming cost V 2 bases and J 9 bases; bases outside gene matches: 16. CDR3 region: CASSLLGLGGLKGEQFF. The CDR3 bases are TGTGCCAGCAGCTTACTTGGGCTAGGGGGCTTGAAGGGTGAGCAGTTCTTC.

This chain uses TRBV6-1 with TRBJ2-2; unclear D gene. Trimming removed 1 base from V and 2 bases from J, with 8 bases in between. Germline CDR1 and CDR2: MNHNS and SASEGT. The CDR3 contains 15 residues. The CDR3 sequence is CASSEEGGNTGELFF. CDR3 in DNA: TGTGCCAGCAGTGAAGAAGGCGGAAACACCGGGGAGCTGTTTTTT.

The chain links TRBV5-4 to TRBJ2-5; D not resolved. The CDR3 contains 12 residues. Germline V gene data show CDR1 as SGHNT and CDR2 as YYREEE (reference sequence). Trimming pared 5 bases from V and 0 bases from J, leaving 5 bases between. The CDR3 DNA sequence: TGTGCCAGCAGTAGTCACCAAGAGACCCAGTACTTC. As protein: CASSSHQETQYF.

A few counts support this clone. The chain combines TRBV4-1 with TRBJ2-5; a weak D match, TRBD2 (6 bases). The CDR3 totals 14 residues. Germline CDR1 is MGHRA and CDR2 is YSYEKL. The germline V and J ends were trimmed by 3 bases and 3 bases, with 11 bases remaining between them. The DNA for the CDR3 is TGCGCCAGCAGCCATAGCCCGGGAGAAGAGACCCAGTACTTC. Protein: CASSHSPGEETQYF.

The genes are TRBV28 and TRBJ1-5; D gene uncertain. Between the trimmed V and J ends, which lost 6 bases and 3 bases, there was a span of 9 bases. This CDR3 region has 13 residues. The germline gives CDR1 MDHEN, CDR2 SYDVKM. The CDR3 region has the DNA TGTGCCAGCAGACTCGTCTTCAATCAGCCCCAGCATTTT. This encodes CASRLVFNQPQHF.

The chain couples TRBV29-1 to TRBJ2-1; 16 bases are a match to TRBD2. Per germline, CDR1 SQVTM and CDR2 ANQGSEA. With V trimmed by 7 bases and J by 12 bases, 9 bases remained unmatched. The CDR3 loop spans 14 amino acids. The CDR3 bases are TGCAGCGCCCGAGGGACTAGCGGGAGGGCCCGGCAGTTCTTC. Protein sequence: CSARGTSGRARQFF.

The chain is built from TRBV18 and TRBJ1-1; the D gene is possibly TRBD1 (5 bases). The CDR3 has 13 residues. Germline CDR1 and CDR2: KGHSH and LQKENI. V lost 1 base to trimming and J lost 8 bases, with 11 bases between them. The CDR3 reads CASSPQGVGEAFF. In nucleotides, the CDR3 is TGTGCCAGCTCACCACAAGGGGTGGGGGAAGCTTTCTTT. Supplemented by reference TRBV18 and TRBJ1-1, the full variable domain reads NAGVMQNPRHLVRRRGQEARLRCSPMKGHSHVYWYRQLPEEGLKFMVYLQKENIIDESGMPKERFSAEFPKEGPSILRIQQVVRGDSAAYFCASSPQGVGEAFFGQGTRLTVV.

The chain carries TRBV28 and TRBJ2-5; D is unclear. The V end was cut by 2 bases, the J end by 7 bases, with 8 bases between. Germline CDR1 is MDHEN and CDR2 is SYDVKM. CDR3 length: 12 residues. The CDR3 loop is CASSLTVGTQYF. As DNA, the CDR3 is TGTGCCAGCAGTTTAACAGTGGGGACCCAGTACTTC.

V usage is TRBV4-1 and J usage is TRBJ2-1, with TRBD2 matching 9 bases. This CDR3 is 17 amino acids long. The J segment lost 6 bases and the V segment lost 2 bases, leaving 11 bases of the junction unmatched. Per germline, CDR1 MGHRA and CDR2 YSYEKL. CDR3 nucleotide sequence: TGCGCCAGCAGCCAACCCGCCGGGCTAGCGGGATCCAATGAGCAGTTCTTC. This codes for CASSQPAGLAGSNEQFF.

On this clone itself: A junction boundary mismatches the germline segment, possibly from a read error. This chain links TRBV28 with TRBJ2-7, with 7 bases that match TRBD2. Germline CDR1 and CDR2: MDHEN and SYDVKM. The CDR3 loop spans 16 amino acids. The CDR3 DNA reads TGTGCCAGCAGTTTAGTTGGGGGGGTTCCTCAGGTGACCCGACACTTC. This gives the protein CASSLVGGVPQVTRHF.

This clone was seen only once. V is TRBV29-1 and J is TRBJ2-1; 9 positions agree with TRBD2. Germline CDR1 and CDR2: SQVTM and ANQGSEA. After removal of 2 bases from V and 0 bases from J, the junction contained 8 bases not matched to a gene. The CDR3 loop spans 17 amino acids. DNA of the CDR3: TGCAGCGTTGAACTGACTAGCGGATTTAGCTCCTACAATGAGCAGTTCTTC. Its translation is CSVELTSGFSSYNEQFF.

V gene TRBV5-1 combines with J gene TRBJ2-2; TRBD2 matches at 8 bases. The ends lost 3 bases at V and 5 bases at J; junction bases unmatched: 9. The germline CDR1 and CDR2 sequences are SGHRS and YFSETQ. This CDR3 comprises 16 residues. CDR3 in amino acids: CASSYPGLGRTGELFF. CDR3 coding DNA: TGCGCCAGCAGCTACCCGGGACTAGGCAGGACCGGGGAGCTGTTTTTT.

The V and J genes are TRBV7-9 and TRBJ2-1; no clear D gene. V gave up 2 bases and J gave up 4 bases, with 9 bases separating them. Germline V CDR1 and CDR2: SEHNR, FQNEAQ (reference sequence). The CDR3 is made up of 14 amino acids. CDR3 DNA: TGTGCCAGCAGCTTAAGAGGCGAGTACAATGAGCAGTTCTTC. Translating gives CASSLRGEYNEQFF.

This clone was detected only once. The rearrangement joins TRBV28 to TRBJ1-6; 9 bases fit TRBD1. The CDR3 has 14 residues. J gave up 4 bases and V 6 bases, and 1 base lay outside the gene matches. Germline V gene data show CDR1 as MDHEN and CDR2 as SYDVKM. DNA of the CDR3: TGTGCCAGCAGGACAGGGGGATATAATTCACCCCTCCACTTT. It encodes CASRTGGYNSPLHF.

V is TRBV7-8 and J is TRBJ2-2; 8 bases fit TRBD2. Germline-derived CDR1 and CDR2 are SGHVS and FQNEAQ. CDR3 length equals 18 residues. Trimming took 3 bases from V and 3 from J; bases not matched to a gene: 12. In DNA form, the CDR3 reads TGTGCCAGCAGCTTGTTCGCCGCTACTAGCGGAGACACCGGGGAGCTGTTTTTT. Its translation is CASSLFAATSGDTGELFF.